This T cell receptor (beta chain) was obtained from a study of blood T cell repertoires in COVID-19. The authors' processing: Scientists estimated how many nucleated cells there were by amplifying reference gene primers. Only in-frame clones appear in the TCRdb table, and some are missing; sequencing was by immunoSEQ multiplex PCR. Clone size and the V and J calls come from that table; the DNA yielded D and trimming. The sample includes roughly 250,000 clones, approximately 86% of them seen just once. Recovery among Cohort 3 donors was established by two negative PCRs, clearance, or symptom resolution. This CDR3 region has 17 residues. Trimming left V 1 base short and J 4 bases short, with 19 bases between. Germline V gene lookup returns CDR1 MGHRA and CDR2 YSYEKL.

The chain carries TRBV4-1 and TRBJ2-5; D gene unclear. The source material was PBMCs or T cells enriched from blood (not recorded which). The source is a woman aged 50 to 60 who had recovered from COVID-19. CDR3 in amino acids: CASSQGALYGSRETQYF. CDR3 DNA: TGCGCCAGCAGCCAAGGAGCCCTTTACGGGTCTAGAGAGACCCAGTACTTC.